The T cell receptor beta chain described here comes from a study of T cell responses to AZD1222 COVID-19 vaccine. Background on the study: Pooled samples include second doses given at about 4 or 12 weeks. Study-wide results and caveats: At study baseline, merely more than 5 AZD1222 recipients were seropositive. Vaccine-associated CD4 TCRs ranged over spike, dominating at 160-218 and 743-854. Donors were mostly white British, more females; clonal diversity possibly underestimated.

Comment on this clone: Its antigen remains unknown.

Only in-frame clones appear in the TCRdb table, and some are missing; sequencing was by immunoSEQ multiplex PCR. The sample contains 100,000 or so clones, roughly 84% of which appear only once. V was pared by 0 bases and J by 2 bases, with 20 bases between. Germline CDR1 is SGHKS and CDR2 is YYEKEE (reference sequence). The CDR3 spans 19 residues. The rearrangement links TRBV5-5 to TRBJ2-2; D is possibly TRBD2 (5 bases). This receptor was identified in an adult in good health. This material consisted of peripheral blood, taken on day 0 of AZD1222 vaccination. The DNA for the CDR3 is TGTGCCAGCAGCTTGGATCGGTACGGAGTCCGGGATAACACCGGGGAGCTGTTTTTT. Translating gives CASSLDRYGVRDNTGELFF.